In this sample, the clone carrying this T cell receptor beta chain turned up many times. Its antigen is not identified. The CDR3 length is 15 residues. V gave up 0 bases and J gave up 5 bases, with 13 bases separating them. Unique molecular identifiers were linked by the library to individual cDNA molecules. Each CDR3 protein is one row after TCRdb ran MiXCR on the RACE reads. This repertoire shows about 80,000 distinct CDR3 sequences, about 8.6% found once; its top ten account for around 1.7%. This record belongs to a study of human T cells and chemical hapten exposure. Study details: Small differences in pooled library volume mainly drove the variation in TCR yields per sample.

Whole-study results and caveats: The study found that DPC sensitization did not change TCRs above 1 in 1000 frequency.

Noted time point: healthy volunteer bleed at 6 weeks. Sequencing started from total RNA isolated from unfractionated whole blood. The clonotype was recovered from a female donor in good health. Some clones in this sample may be carry-over from other donors' samples. Material for sequencing was whole blood. The rearrangement uses TRBV12-3 or TRBV12-4 and TRBJ1-2; no reliable D call. The chain's CDR3 is CASSLALMGGYGYTF. The CDR3 nucleotides are TGTGCCAGCAGTTTAGCCTTGATGGGAGGATATGGCTACACCTTC.